The clone carrying this TCR beta chain has at least ten counts. This sequence may be a read error, since a much larger clone differs from it by one base. The data belong to a study of prognosis after radiotherapy for stage I lung cancer. Study details: Stage I non-small cell lung cancer patients were enrolled in Nanjing, China. This enrollment took place between April 2018 and early 2019. Enrolled patients (13 men, about six women) had a median age of approximately 74 years and an age range of about 53 to 85 years.

Starting from genomic DNA, TCR beta CDR3 was amplified through two-round multiplex PCR. Primers specific to each TRBV and TRBJ gene drove first-round PCR. TCRdb recomputed calls from the multiplex PCR reads with MiXCR, one row per CDR3 protein. Here the sample spans around 17,000 distinct CDR3 sequences, about 18% being singletons. Losses at the gene ends were 5 bases for V and 10 bases for J; bases not matched to a gene: 7. Germline V CDR1 and CDR2: KGHDR, SFDVKD. The CDR3 length is 13 residues. This specimen consisted of PBMCs, obtained before or after stereotactic body radiation therapy (not recorded which). The sequence was collected from a donor at least 50 years old with non-small cell lung cancer. The V gene is TRBV24-1, the J gene TRBJ2-1, with 7 bases identical to TRBD1. CDR3 region: CATSGPRGWEQFF. The CDR3 DNA reads as TGTGCCACCAGTGGTCCCAGGGGGTGGGAGCAGTTCTTC.